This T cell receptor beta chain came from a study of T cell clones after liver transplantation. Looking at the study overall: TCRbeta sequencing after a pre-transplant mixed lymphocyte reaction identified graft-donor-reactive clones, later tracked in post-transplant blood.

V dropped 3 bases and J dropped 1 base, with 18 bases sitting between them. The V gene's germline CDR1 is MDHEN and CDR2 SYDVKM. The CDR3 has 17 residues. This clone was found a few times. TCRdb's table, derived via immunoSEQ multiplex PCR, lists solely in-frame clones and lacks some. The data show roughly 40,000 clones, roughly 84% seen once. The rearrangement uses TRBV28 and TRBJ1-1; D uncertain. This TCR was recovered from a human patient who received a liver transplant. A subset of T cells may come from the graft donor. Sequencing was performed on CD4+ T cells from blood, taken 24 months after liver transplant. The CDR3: CASSFVPLARRNTEAFF. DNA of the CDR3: TGTGCCAGCAGTTTCGTCCCCCTGGCCAGACGGAACACTGAAGCTTTCTTT.